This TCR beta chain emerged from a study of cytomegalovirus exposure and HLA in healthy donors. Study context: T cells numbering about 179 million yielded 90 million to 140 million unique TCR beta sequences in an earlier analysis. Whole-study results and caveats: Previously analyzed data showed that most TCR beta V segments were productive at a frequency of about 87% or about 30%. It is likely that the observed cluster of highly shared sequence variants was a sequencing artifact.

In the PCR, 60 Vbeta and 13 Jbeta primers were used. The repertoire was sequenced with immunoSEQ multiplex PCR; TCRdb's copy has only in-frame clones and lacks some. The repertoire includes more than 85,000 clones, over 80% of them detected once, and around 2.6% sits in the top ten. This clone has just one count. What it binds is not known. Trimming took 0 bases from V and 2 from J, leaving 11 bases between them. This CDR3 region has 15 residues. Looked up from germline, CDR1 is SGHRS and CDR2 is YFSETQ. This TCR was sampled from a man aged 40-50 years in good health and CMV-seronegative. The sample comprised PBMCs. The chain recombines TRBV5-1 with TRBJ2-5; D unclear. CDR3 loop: CASSLAMTYQETQYF. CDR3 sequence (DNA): TGCGCCAGCAGCTTGGCCATGACATATCAAGAGACCCAGTACTTC.